This TCR beta chain derives from a study of blood T cell repertoires in COVID-19. TCRdb's table, derived via immunoSEQ multiplex PCR, lists solely in-frame clones and lacks some. Of 200,000 to 250,000 clones in the sample, 80% to 90% were seen once. The germline V gene encodes CDR1 SGHNT and CDR2 YYREEE (reference sequence). The CDR3 length is 16 residues. V was pared by 0 bases and J by 6 bases, with 6 bases of the junction left unmatched. Sample: peripheral blood. This sequence was found in an older woman with acute or convalescent COVID-19. V is TRBV5-4 and J is TRBJ2-1; 10 positions match TRBD2. Here the CDR3 DNA reads TGTGCCAGCAGCTTGGATACGAAGCGGGGGGGCAATGAGCAGTTCTTC. This gives the protein CASSLDTKRGGNEQFF.